These 11 T cell receptor beta chains came from one sample sequenced in a study of T cell responses to AZD1222 COVID-19 vaccine. Profiled with immunoSEQ multiplex PCR; TCRdb holds only in-frame clones, not every one. Altogether tens of thousands of clones are present, 80% to 90% being singletons, with the ten largest covering under 15%. The sample in question was peripheral blood, obtained on day 0 of AZD1222 vaccination. These receptors came from an adult in good health.

V and J are TRBV6-1 and TRBJ1-5; D call uncertain. The CDR3 is 15 amino acids. Trimming left V 1 base short and J 0 bases short, with 7 bases between. Germline CDR1 reads MNHNS; CDR2 reads SASEGT. The CDR3 reads CASSEGHLSNQPQHF. CDR3 sequence (DNA): TGTGCCAGCAGTGAAGGGCACCTTAGCAATCAGCCCCAGCATTTT.

V usage is TRBV7-2 and J usage is TRBJ2-7; 7 bases match TRBD1. CDR3 length: 15 residues. Per the germline V gene, CDR1 is SGHTA and CDR2 is FQGNSA. V lost 3 bases, J lost 2 bases, and 7 bases stayed unmatched. For the CDR3, the DNA is TGTGCCAGCAGCTTCCACAAGGGGGCGACCTACGAGCAGTACTTC. It yields the protein CASSFHKGATYEQYF.

The genes are TRBV5-1 and TRBJ1-1; TRBD1 aligns across 7 bases. Germline CDR1 SGHRS, CDR2 YFSETQ. The trim removed 1 base at V and 1 base at J, leaving 10 bases unmatched. This CDR3 spans 17 amino acids. The CDR3 loop reads CASSLRQLGQQNTEAFF. CDR3 bases: TGCGCCAGCAGCTTGAGGCAATTGGGACAGCAGAACACTGAAGCTTTCTTT.

This sequence joins TRBV29-1 and TRBJ2-7; D possibly uses TRBD1 or TRBD2 (5 bases each). V was shortened by 7 bases and J by 4 bases, with 14 bases between the two germline ends. The CDR3 loop spans 12 amino acids. Germline V gene data show CDR1 as SQVTM and CDR2 as ANQGSEA. The CDR3 region is CSAAGTTYEQYF. In DNA form, the CDR3 reads TGCAGCGCTGCCGGGACCACGTACGAGCAGTACTTC.

A single count supports this clone. The V gene is TRBV10-3, the J gene TRBJ1-6, with TRBD1 as a possible D gene (5 bases). This CDR3 is 15 amino acids long. Trimming stripped 5 bases from V and 2 bases from J, with 10 bases between. In germline, CDR1 is ENHRY, CDR2 SYGVKD. CDR3 coding DNA: TGTGCCATCAGTCGAGGGGAACCCTATAATTCACCCCTCCACTTT. Encoded protein: CAISRGEPYNSPLHF.

This sequence joins TRBV6-1 and TRBJ1-2; no clear D gene. The CDR3 is made up of 16 amino acids. Germline V gives CDR1 MNHNS, CDR2 SASEGT. Trimming cost V 1 base and J 2 bases, with 14 bases left between them. CDR3 in amino acids: CASSEVGQPRNYGYTF. As DNA, the CDR3 is TGTGCCAGCAGTGAAGTTGGCCAGCCCCGGAACTATGGCTACACCTTC.

The CDR3 sequence is CASSVEERGSYNEQFF. The CDR3 bases are TGTGCCAGCAGCGTCGAGGAGAGAGGCTCCTACAATGAGCAGTTCTTC. V usage is TRBV9 and J usage is TRBJ2-1; D is ambiguous. Deletions cut 2 bases from V and 0 bases from J, with 12 bases between. The CDR3 runs 16 residues. Germline CDR1 reads SGDLS; CDR2 reads YYNGEE.

CDR3 nucleotide sequence: TGCGCCAGCAGCCAAAGATGGGGACTAGCCTACAATGAGCAGTTCTTC. Protein product: CASSQRWGLAYNEQFF. The chain employs TRBV4-1 and TRBJ2-1; 8 bases map to TRBD2. CDR1 is MGHRA, CDR2 YSYEKL, per germline. CDR3 length equals 16 residues. V was pared by 2 bases and J by 2 bases, with 5 bases of the junction left unmatched.

The V gene is TRBV25-1, the J gene TRBJ1-4; unclear D gene. CDR1 and CDR2 (germline): MGHDK, SYGVNS. Trimming pared 2 bases from V and 11 bases from J, leaving 15 bases between. CDR3 length equals 14 residues. CDR3 loop: CASSEGVWGRKLFF. The CDR3 DNA reads as TGTGCCAGCAGTGAAGGAGTTTGGGGTCGGAAACTGTTTTTT.

This clone has just one count. The genes are TRBV5-4 and TRBJ2-7; 10 bases map to TRBD2. There are 14 residues in the CDR3. With 1 base clipped from V and 7 bases from J, the junction kept 5 bases outside the gene matches. Germline V gives CDR1 SGHNT, CDR2 YYREEE (reference sequence). CDR3 amino acids: CASSLLAGVGEQYF. DNA for the CDR3: TGTGCCAGCAGCTTGCTAGCGGGAGTAGGGGAGCAGTACTTC.

This chain uses TRBV4-1 with TRBJ2-1; D may be TRBD1 (7 bases). This CDR3 contains 15 residues. Germline V CDR1 and CDR2: MGHRA, YSYEKL. V lost 0 bases and J lost 9, with 15 bases in between. This CDR3 reads CASSQDLNRGGEQFF. The CDR3 DNA is TGCGCCAGCAGCCAAGACCTAAACAGGGGAGGTGAGCAGTTCTTC.